This TCR beta chain was identified during a study of blood T cell repertoires in COVID-19. Only in-frame clones appear in the TCRdb table, and some are missing; sequencing was by immunoSEQ multiplex PCR. The sample contains roughly 38,000 clones, about 87% of which appear only once. This TCR came from a woman in her 70s with acute or convalescent COVID-19. Source material: peripheral blood.

Written as DNA, the CDR3 is TGCAGCGTTGAAGTGGGGTCTAGCGGGGGAACTGAGCAGTTCTTC. This translates into CSVEVGSSGGTEQFF. This chain joins TRBV29-1 and TRBJ2-1; TRBD2 agrees at 10 bases. Trimming cost V 1 base and J 9 bases; bases outside gene matches: 9. The CDR3 runs 15 residues. Germline lookup yields CDR1 SQVTM and CDR2 ANQGSEA.